A single sample is the source of the 9 T cell receptor beta chains below, sequenced in a study of a mutant IDH1 vaccine in newly diagnosed glioma. Time point here: week 5, during vaccination. Each vaccine dose was 300 ug of mutant IDH1 20-mer peptide, with topical imiquimod. Their antigens remain unidentified. Repertoires were generated with immunoSEQ multiplex PCR, while TCRdb's copy carries only in-frame clones and drops some. The sample holds tens of thousands of clones, around 82% seen once. The sequencing here drew on PBMCs, taken from a glioma patient whose treatment included an IDH1 peptide vaccine. These receptors all come from a woman aged 18-29 years with glioma. Some clones in this sample may be carry-over from other donors' samples.

This clone appeared once. The chain uses TRBV7-8 and TRBJ1-2, with 9 nucleotides matching TRBD1. J lost 8 bases, V lost 5 bases, and 6 bases had no gene match. CDR3 length: 13 residues. In germline, CDR1 is SGHVS, CDR2 FQNEAQ. The CDR3 sequence is CASSLQGAGGYTF. CDR3 sequence (DNA): TGTGCCAGCAGCCTACAGGGGGCAGGGGGCTACACCTTC.

This clone has only one observation. The V and J genes are TRBV5-6 and TRBJ1-6; D not certain. Germline V CDR1 and CDR2: SGHDT, YYEEEE. The V end lost 1 base, the J end lost 5 bases, and 10 bases lay between the germline ends. This CDR3 is 15 amino acids long. Written as DNA, the CDR3 is TGTGCCAGCAGCTTGCAGTCGGGCAATAATTCACCCCTCCACTTT. This gives the protein CASSLQSGNNSPLHF.

The chain employs TRBV7-8 and TRBJ2-2, with D possibly TRBD2 on 6 matching bases. The CDR3 has 15 amino acids. Between the trimmed V and J ends, which lost 7 bases and 1 base, there was a span of 13 bases. Germline CDR1 and CDR2: SGHVS and FQNEAQ. CDR3 DNA: TGTGCCAGCATGTTATTTAGCGGGAACACCGGGGAGCTGTTTTTT. Translation: CASMLFSGNTGELFF.

The chain is built from TRBV29-1 and TRBJ2-3, with unresolved D. The germline gives CDR1 SQVTM, CDR2 ANQGSEA. The CDR3 is made up of 12 amino acids. V lost 3 bases and J lost 6, with 10 bases in between. CDR3 region: CSVDPTRDTQYF. The CDR3 DNA reads TGCAGCGTTGACCCTACTCGGGATACGCAGTATTTT.

The genes are TRBV6-1 and TRBJ1-2, with D tentatively TRBD1 (5 bases). Germline CDR1 reads MNHNS; CDR2 reads SASEGT. The CDR3 covers 13 residues. Trimming took off 7 bases at V and 6 bases at J, with 15 bases between the two ends. The CDR3 reads CASTLTAGNGYTF. CDR3 nucleotides: TGTGCCAGCACCCTAACGGCAGGGAATGGCTACACCTTC.

The chain has TRBV28 and TRBJ2-3; 12 nucleotides match TRBD2. The CDR3 has 17 amino acids. The germline gives CDR1 MDHEN, CDR2 SYDVKM. V trimming: 6 bases; J trimming: 4 bases; junction bases outside the gene matches: 11. The CDR3 loop reads CASSPRLAGVNADTQYF. CDR3 nucleotide sequence: TGTGCCAGCAGCCCTAGACTAGCGGGAGTGAACGCAGATACGCAGTATTTT.

The V and J genes are TRBV9 and TRBJ2-7; 8 bases agree with TRBD1. The CDR3 loop spans 16 amino acids. V trimming: 5 bases; J trimming: 6 bases; junction bases outside the gene matches: 16. Germline V CDR1 and CDR2: SGDLS, YYNGEE. This CDR3 reads CASSQRLGQGAGEQYF. CDR3 bases: TGTGCCAGCAGTCAGAGGCTAGGGCAGGGGGCGGGCGAGCAGTACTTC.

This clone came up a few times. The V gene is TRBV7-9, the J gene TRBJ2-5, with TRBD2 identical over 8 bases. Trimming cost V 1 base and J 7 bases; bases outside gene matches: 17. Germline CDR1 SEHNR, CDR2 FQNEAQ (reference sequence). CDR3 length: 18 residues. CDR3 in amino acids: CASSLVSGVGSGAMTQYF. In DNA, the CDR3 is TGTGCCAGCAGCTTAGTAAGCGGGGTAGGTAGCGGGGCCATGACCCAGTACTTC.

The V gene is TRBV6-1, the J gene TRBJ2-7, with 9 bases that match TRBD1. J was trimmed by 3 bases and V by 0 bases; bases with no gene match: 6. Germline loops: CDR1 MNHNS, CDR2 SASEGT. This CDR3 is 16 amino acids long. CDR3 protein: CASSEASRTGVYEQYF. The CDR3 nucleotides are TGTGCCAGCAGTGAAGCGTCACGGACAGGGGTCTACGAGCAGTACTTC.